The next 13 T cell receptor beta chains were all read from a single sample in a study of sequential checkpoint blockade in melanoma. Sequenced by immunoSEQ multiplex PCR; TCRdb stores in-frame clones only, minus some. In the table there are about 21,000 clones, roughly 80% of which are singletons. Indicated treatment: randomized to nivolumab then ipilimumab (arm A) or the reverse (arm B). Source: CD8+ T cells sorted from blood (inferred from file names), taken from a patient given nivolumab and ipilimumab in sequence. The receptors stem from a human donor with melanoma.

This chain joins TRBV6-5 and TRBJ2-7; tentatively, D is TRBD1 (5 bases). The CDR3 is made up of 12 amino acids. Looked up from germline, CDR1 is MNHEY and CDR2 is SVGAGI. The DNA of the CDR3 is TGTTACAGTAGGCAGGGCTCCTACGAGCAGTACTTC. Translating gives CYSRQGSYEQYF.

This clone ranks as large. Other DNA sequences of this sample code for an identical CDR3. This chain uses TRBV7-9 with TRBJ2-1; perhaps TRBD1 as D (6 bases). The length of the CDR3 is 15 residues. V was clipped by 3 bases and J by 2 bases, with 11 bases between them. Per the germline V gene, CDR1 is SEHNR and CDR2 is FQNEAQ (reference sequence). CDR3 in amino acids: CASSLTQGTYNEQFF. CDR3 coding DNA: TGTGCCAGCAGCTTGACACAGGGAACCTACAATGAGCAGTTCTTC.

The chain combines TRBV25-1 with TRBJ2-3; 9 bases are a match to TRBD2. Germline CDR1 is MGHDK and CDR2 is SYGVNS. The CDR3 is 15 amino acids. J lost 0 bases, V lost 7 bases, and 5 bases had no gene match. CDR3 bases: TGTGCCAGCAAGTCAACTAGCGGGAGCACAGATACGCAGTATTTT. Encoded protein: CASKSTSGSTDTQYF.

The chain recombines TRBV7-6 with TRBJ2-7; D is perhaps TRBD2 (6 bases). In germline, CDR1 is SGHVS, CDR2 FNYEAQ. The V end was cut by 3 bases, the J end by 0 bases, with 9 bases between. This CDR3 has 14 amino acids. The CDR3 DNA sequence: TGTGCCAGCAGCTTGGGGGGAATCTCCTACGAGCAGTACTTC. Translation gives CASSLGGISYEQYF.

The gene calls are TRBV6-6 and TRBJ2-7, with D possibly TRBD2 on 6 matching bases. The length of the CDR3 is 13 residues. V lost 9 bases and J lost 2, with 14 bases in between. Looked up from germline, CDR1 is MNHNY and CDR2 is SVGAGI (reference sequence). The CDR3 region has the DNA TGTGCCAGTATAAGGGACTTAGCCTACGAGCAGTACTTC. Translated: CASIRDLAYEQYF.

The chain has TRBV6-6 and TRBJ1-6, with 8 nucleotides matching TRBD1. Trimming at V came to 6 bases and at J to 8 bases, leaving 12 bases not matched to a gene. Germline-derived CDR1 and CDR2 are MNHNY and SVGAGI (reference sequence). The CDR3 spans 16 residues. In DNA form, the CDR3 reads TGTGCCAGCAGGGCCTTGGCACAGGGGGAGGATTCACCCCTCCACTTT. As protein: CASRALAQGEDSPLHF.

The chain carries TRBV18 and TRBJ2-3; 7 bases line up with TRBD2. The CDR3 spans 15 residues. J gave up 2 bases and V 6 bases, and 8 bases lay outside the gene matches. Germline V gives CDR1 KGHSH, CDR2 LQKENI. In DNA form, the CDR3 reads TGTGCCAGCTCCCCCCGGGGGGTTTACACAGATACGCAGTATTTT. This codes for CASSPRGVYTDTQYF.

The V and J genes are TRBV30 and TRBJ2-3, with unresolved D. Germline V gene lookup returns CDR1 GTSNPN and CDR2 SVGIG (reference sequence). The V and J ends lost 0 bases and 6 bases respectively, with 10 bases between them. CDR3 length: 13 residues. The DNA for the CDR3 is TGTGCCTGGAGTGTACATAGCAAGGATACGCAGTATTTT. As protein: CAWSVHSKDTQYF.

The rearrangement uses TRBV11-1 and TRBJ2-4, with D possibly being TRBD1 (5 bases). This CDR3 is built from 15 residues. Germline V gene data show CDR1 as SGHAT and CDR2 as FQDESV (reference sequence). V shed 0 bases and J shed 8 bases, with 14 bases lying between them. The CDR3 is CASSLAQDNEYIQYF. Here the CDR3 DNA reads TGTGCCAGCAGCTTAGCGCAGGACAACGAGTACATTCAGTACTTC.

The chain combines TRBV28 with TRBJ2-3; 9 bases fit TRBD1. The CDR3 spans 15 residues. The ends lost 6 bases at V and 0 bases at J; junction bases unmatched: 4. Per germline, CDR1 MDHEN and CDR2 SYDVKM. The CDR3 sequence: CASSRGQGSTDTQYF. The CDR3 region has the DNA TGTGCCAGCAGCCGGGGACAGGGTAGCACAGATACGCAGTATTTT. Looking up the rest from reference TRBV28 and TRBJ2-3 gives the full variable domain: DVKVTQSSRYLVKRTGEKVFLECVQDMDHENMFWYRQDPGLGLRLIYFSYDVKMKEKGDIPEGYSVSREKKERFSLILESASTNQTSMYLCASSRGQGSTDTQYFGPGTRLTVL.

This clone was recorded only once. This chain links TRBV5-6 with TRBJ1-2; 12 bases match TRBD1. This CDR3 is 16 amino acids long. CDR1 is SGHDT, CDR2 YYEEEE, per germline. Trimming took 4 bases from V and 2 from J; bases not matched to a gene: 6. As DNA, the CDR3 is TGTGCCAGCAGCCCCGGGACAGGGGGCTTCAACTATGGCTACACCTTC. This codes for CASSPGTGGFNYGYTF.

This chain uses TRBV2 with TRBJ2-7, with 10 bases identical to TRBD1. The germline V gene has CDR1 SNHLY and CDR2 FYNNEI. Trimming at V came to 6 bases and at J to 6 bases, leaving 8 bases not matched to a gene. CDR3 length equals 14 residues. The CDR3 DNA is TGTGCCAGCAGGCCGGGACAGGGGACCCTCGAGCAGTACTTC. Residues: CASRPGQGTLEQYF.

V is TRBV14 and J is TRBJ1-1, with D perhaps TRBD1 (5 bases). V lost 4 bases to trimming and J lost 4 bases, with 13 bases between them. Germline lookup yields CDR1 SGHDN and CDR2 FVKESK. The CDR3 runs 14 residues. In DNA, the CDR3 is TGTGCCAGCAGCCCATGGGGGGAAAGCACTGAAGCTTTCTTT. Translating it yields CASSPWGESTEAFF.